The clone carrying this T cell receptor beta chain was found a few times. Trimming took 6 bases from V and 2 from J, leaving 11 bases between them. This CDR3 is 12 amino acids long. CDR1 SQVTM and CDR2 ANQGSEA come from the germline V gene. Seattle participants joined during active infection and were tracked over time. Repertoires were generated with immunoSEQ multiplex PCR, while TCRdb's copy carries only in-frame clones and drops some. This table has 150,000 or so clones, about 83% appearing once. This sample was taken from a study of blood T cell repertoires in COVID-19. For the study at large: PBMCs, B-cell-depleted T cells, or T cells provided the cDNA or gDNA that made up the material.

The chain is built from TRBV29-1 and TRBJ2-7; D possibly corresponds to TRBD1 (6 bases). This receptor was taken from a woman in her sixties or seventies with COVID-19, enrolled during active disease. The sequenced sample was peripheral blood. This CDR3 is CSVRDTAYEQYF. For the CDR3, the DNA is TGCAGCGTCCGGGACACGGCCTACGAGCAGTACTTC.